Sequencing of this T cell receptor beta chain was carried out in a study of post-analysis software for immune sequencing data. Study-wide results and limits: Samples made in the same batch grouped tightly together by F measure. With TRBV5-6, TRBV5-1 and TRBV20-1 included, about five TRBV segments were more frequent in patients than in controls.

The CDR3 consists of 14 residues. Germline lookup yields CDR1 KGHDR and CDR2 SFDVKD. The ends lost 7 bases at V and 7 bases at J; junction bases unmatched: 11. Of note for this clonotype: Its antigen is not known.

Prepared libraries of TCR beta cDNA carried unique molecular identifiers. TCRdb analysed the PCR reads with MiXCR anew, one entry per CDR3 protein. This sample has approximately 400,000 distinct CDR3 sequences, with about a third found just once. The material sequenced was blood. This TCR derives from a girl aged 10-17 years with multiple sclerosis. The chain links TRBV24-1 to TRBJ1-2, with 7 bases that match TRBD1. CDR3: CATRDGDRWGGYTF. The CDR3 nucleotides are TGTGCCACCAGGGATGGGGACAGATGGGGTGGCTACACCTTC.